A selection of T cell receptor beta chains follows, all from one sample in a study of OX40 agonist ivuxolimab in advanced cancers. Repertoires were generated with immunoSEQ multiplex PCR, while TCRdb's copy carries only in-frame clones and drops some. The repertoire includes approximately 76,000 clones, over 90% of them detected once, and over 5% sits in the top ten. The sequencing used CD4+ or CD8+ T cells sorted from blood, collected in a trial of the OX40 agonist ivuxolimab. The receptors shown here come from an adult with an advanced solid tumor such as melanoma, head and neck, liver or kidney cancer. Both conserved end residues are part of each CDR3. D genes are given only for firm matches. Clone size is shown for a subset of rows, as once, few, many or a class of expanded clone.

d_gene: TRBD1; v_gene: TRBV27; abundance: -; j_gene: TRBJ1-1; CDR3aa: CASKGRGRSKTEAFF; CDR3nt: TGTGCCAGCAAAGGCAGGGGGCGGAGTAAAACTGAAGCTTTCTTT
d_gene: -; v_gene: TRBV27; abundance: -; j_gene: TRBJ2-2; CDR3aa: CASSRGIGELFF; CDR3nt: TGTGCCAGCAGTCGGGGTATCGGGGAGCTGTTTTTT
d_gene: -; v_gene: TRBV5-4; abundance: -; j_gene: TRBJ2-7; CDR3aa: CASSMGVGSYEQYF; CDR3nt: TGTGCCAGCAGCATGGGGGTGGGTTCTTACGAGCAGTACTTC
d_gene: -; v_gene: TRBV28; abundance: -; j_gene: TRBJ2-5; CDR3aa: CASSSALDQETQYF; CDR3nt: TGTGCCAGCAGTTCGGCGCTAGACCAAGAGACCCAGTACTTC
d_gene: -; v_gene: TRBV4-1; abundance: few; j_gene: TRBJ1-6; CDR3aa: CASSQRTQAGRGSPLHF; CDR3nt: TGCGCCAGCAGCCAGAGGACCCAGGCAGGGAGGGGGTCACCCCTCCACTTT
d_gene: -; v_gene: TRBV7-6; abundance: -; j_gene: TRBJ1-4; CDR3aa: CASSLFRPSTNEKLFF; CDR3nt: TGTGCCAGCAGCTTATTCCGGCCGTCAACTAATGAAAAACTGTTTTTT
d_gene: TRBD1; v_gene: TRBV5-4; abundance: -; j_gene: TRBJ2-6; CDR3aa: CASSPQGLSGANVLTF; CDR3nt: TGTGCCAGCAGCCCACAGGGGCTCTCTGGGGCCAACGTCCTGACTTTC
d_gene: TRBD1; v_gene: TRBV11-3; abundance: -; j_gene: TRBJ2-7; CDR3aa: CASSSRDRPLEQYF; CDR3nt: TGTGCCAGCAGCTCTCGGGACAGGCCGTTAGAGCAGTACTTC
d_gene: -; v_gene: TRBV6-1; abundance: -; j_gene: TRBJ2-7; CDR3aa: CASSEGSAYEQYF; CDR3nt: TGTGCCAGCAGTGAAGGGAGCGCCTACGAGCAGTACTTC
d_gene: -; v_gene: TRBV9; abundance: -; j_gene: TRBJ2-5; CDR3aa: CASSLAGTTGETQYF; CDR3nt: TGTGCCAGCAGCCTCGCCGGGACCACAGGAGAGACCCAGTACTTC
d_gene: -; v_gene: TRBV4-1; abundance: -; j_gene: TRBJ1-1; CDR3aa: CASSQVGDTEAFF; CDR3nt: TGCGCCAGCAGCCAAGTAGGGGACACTGAAGCTTTCTTT
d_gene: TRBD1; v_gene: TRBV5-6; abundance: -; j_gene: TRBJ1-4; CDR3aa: CASTSGTGLEKLFF; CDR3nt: TGTGCCAGCACGTCCGGGACAGGCCTAGAAAAACTGTTTTTT
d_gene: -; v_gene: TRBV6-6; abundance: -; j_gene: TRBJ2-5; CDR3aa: CASSKGETQYF; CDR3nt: TGTGCCAGCAGCAAGGGGGAGACCCAGTACTTC
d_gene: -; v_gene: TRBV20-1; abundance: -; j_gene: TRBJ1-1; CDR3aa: CSARGGSEAFF; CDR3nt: TGCAGTGCTAGAGGGGGGTCTGAAGCTTTCTTT
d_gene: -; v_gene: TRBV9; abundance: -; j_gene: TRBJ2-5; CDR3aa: CASSVGQATQETQYF; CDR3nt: TGTGCCAGCAGCGTAGGACAGGCGACACAAGAGACCCAGTACTTC
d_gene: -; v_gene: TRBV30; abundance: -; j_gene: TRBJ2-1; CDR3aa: CAWGDFYNEQFF; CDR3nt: TGTGCCTGGGGGGACTTCTACAATGAGCAGTTCTTC
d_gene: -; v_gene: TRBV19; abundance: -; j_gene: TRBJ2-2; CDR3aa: CASSATGELFF; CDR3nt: TGTGCCAGTTCGGCCACCGGGGAGCTGTTTTTT
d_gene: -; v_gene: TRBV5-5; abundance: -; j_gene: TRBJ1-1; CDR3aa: CASSLVQLNTEAFF; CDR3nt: TGTGCCAGCAGCTTGGTGCAGCTGAACACTGAAGCTTTCTTT
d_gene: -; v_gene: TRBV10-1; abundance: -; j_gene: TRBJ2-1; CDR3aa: CASSEFPETKTDNEQFF; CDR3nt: TGCGCCAGCAGTGAGTTCCCGGAGACAAAAACAGACAATGAGCAGTTCTTC
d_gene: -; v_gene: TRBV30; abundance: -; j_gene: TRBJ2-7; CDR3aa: CAWYSAESYEQYF; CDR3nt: TGTGCCTGGTATTCGGCAGAATCCTACGAGCAGTACTTC
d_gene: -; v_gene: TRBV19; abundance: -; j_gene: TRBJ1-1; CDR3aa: CASSLTGFTEAFF; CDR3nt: TGTGCCAGTAGTCTCACAGGGTTCACTGAAGCTTTCTTT
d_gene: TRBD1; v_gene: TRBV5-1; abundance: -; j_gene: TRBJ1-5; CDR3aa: CASSLDPGQGAFNQPQHF; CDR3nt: TGCGCCAGCAGCTTGGACCCGGGACAGGGGGCCTTTAATCAGCCCCAGCATTTT
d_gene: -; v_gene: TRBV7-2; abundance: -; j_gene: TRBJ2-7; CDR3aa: CASSLEQGSYEQYF; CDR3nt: TGTGCCAGCAGCTTAGAGCAAGGTTCCTACGAGCAGTACTTC
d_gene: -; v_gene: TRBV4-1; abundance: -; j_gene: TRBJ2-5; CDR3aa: CASSQRTAEETQYF; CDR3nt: TGCGCCAGCAGCCAGAGGACAGCTGAAGAGACCCAGTACTTC
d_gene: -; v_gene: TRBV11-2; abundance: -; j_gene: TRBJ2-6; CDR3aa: CASSLGHRADSGANVLTF; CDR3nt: TGTGCCAGCAGCTTAGGGCACAGGGCGGACTCTGGGGCCAACGTCCTGACTTTC
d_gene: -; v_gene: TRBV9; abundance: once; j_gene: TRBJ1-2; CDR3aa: CASSVGAGDGYTF; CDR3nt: TGTGCCAGCAGCGTAGGGGCGGGGGATGGCTACACCTTC
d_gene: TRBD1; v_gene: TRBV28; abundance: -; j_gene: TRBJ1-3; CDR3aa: CASSPFRTGSSGNTIYF; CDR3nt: TGTGCCAGCAGTCCCTTCCGGACAGGGAGCTCTGGAAACACCATATATTTT
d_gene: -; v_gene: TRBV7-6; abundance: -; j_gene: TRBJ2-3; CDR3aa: CASSLGSGTDTDTQYF; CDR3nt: TGTGCCAGCAGCTTAGGATCCGGGACGGACACAGATACGCAGTATTTT